The 19 T cell receptor beta chains below all came from one sample that was sequenced in a study of blood T cell repertoires in COVID-19. Some clones are missing from TCRdb's copy, which holds only in-frame ones; the method was immunoSEQ multiplex PCR. The sample yields 200,000 to 250,000 clones, over 80% seen once. Sequencing was carried out using PBMCs or T cells enriched from blood (not recorded which). These receptors were collected from a woman in her 40s who had recovered from COVID-19.

The rearrangement uses TRBV4-3 and TRBJ2-1; possibly TRBD2 for D (6 bases). Between the trimmed V and J ends, which lost 0 bases and 0 bases, there was a span of 9 bases. CDR1 LGHNA and CDR2 YSLEER come from the germline V gene. The CDR3 extends over 16 amino acids. CDR3 in DNA: TGCGCCAGCAGCCAAGACGTGGGGGGCTCCTACAATGAGCAGTTCTTC. This gives the protein CASSQDVGGSYNEQFF.

The rearrangement links TRBV10-1 to TRBJ2-1; 13 bases match TRBD2. The CDR3 is made up of 15 amino acids. V trimming: 7 bases; J trimming: 4 bases; junction bases outside the gene matches: 4. CDR1 is WNHNN and CDR2 is SYGVQD in the germline V gene (reference sequence). This chain's CDR3 is CASIGLAGEYNEQFF. The CDR3 DNA sequence: TGCGCCAGCATCGGACTAGCGGGAGAGTACAATGAGCAGTTCTTC.

The genes are TRBV18 and TRBJ1-1; D remains unclear. CDR1 is KGHSH, CDR2 LQKENI, per germline. The CDR3 is 13 amino acids. Trimming stripped 3 bases from V and 8 bases from J, with 13 bases between. CDR3 sequence reads: CASSPESVIEAFF. The CDR3 bases are TGTGCCAGCTCACCCGAGTCGGTGATAGAAGCTTTCTTT.

This chain joins TRBV5-6 and TRBJ1-5, with D hard to call. The germline V gene encodes CDR1 SGHDT and CDR2 YYEEEE. V shed 0 bases and J shed 3 bases, with 7 bases lying between them. This CDR3 is 14 amino acids long. CDR3 residues: CASSLGDNNQPQHF. CDR3 DNA sequence: TGTGCCAGCAGCTTGGGCGACAACAATCAGCCCCAGCATTTT.

This chain joins TRBV18 and TRBJ1-1, with D possibly matching TRBD1 (5 bases). The germline V gene encodes CDR1 KGHSH and CDR2 LQKENI. Trimming cost V 1 base and J 4 bases, with 13 bases left between them. This CDR3 has 15 residues. The CDR3 loop reads CASSPRLTAGTEAFF. The CDR3 bases are TGTGCCAGCTCACCACGATTGACAGCTGGCACTGAAGCTTTCTTT. The full variable domain, rest sourced from reference TRBV18 and TRBJ1-1, is NAGVMQNPRHLVRRRGQEARLRCSPMKGHSHVYWYRQLPEEGLKFMVYLQKENIIDESGMPKERFSAEFPKEGPSILRIQQVVRGDSAAYFCASSPRLTAGTEAFFGQGTRLTVV.

This clone was observed a few times. V and J are TRBV24-1 and TRBJ1-4; D might be TRBD1 (6 bases). Germline V gives CDR1 KGHDR, CDR2 SFDVKD. The ends were cut back, 4 bases at V and 8 bases at J, with 7 bases in the middle. The CDR3 is 12 residues long. The CDR3: CATSEQGEKLFF. CDR3 nucleotides: TGTGCCACCAGTGAACAGGGCGAAAAACTGTTTTTT.

V and J are TRBV28 and TRBJ2-1; D might be TRBD1 (6 bases). Germline CDR1 reads MDHEN; CDR2 reads SYDVKM. Trimming cost V 4 bases and J 0 bases, with 7 bases left between them. The CDR3 is 14 residues long. The CDR3 nucleotides read TGTGCCAGCAGTTCGACAGGCTCCTACAATGAGCAGTTCTTC. It yields the protein CASSSTGSYNEQFF.

This clone has only a few counts. The J gene is TRBJ1-3, the V gene TRBV19; tentative D call: TRBD1 (6 bases). The CDR3 covers 16 residues. Germline lookup yields CDR1 LNHDA and CDR2 SQIVND (reference sequence). V lost 4 bases and J 2 bases, leaving 15 bases between the germline ends. The CDR3 DNA reads as TGTGCCAGTAGTACCCAGCCAGGGGTTACTGGAAACACCATATATTTT. Protein sequence: CASSTQPGVTGNTIYF.

DNA of the CDR3: TGTGCCAGCAGCCTCCAACAGTACGATACGCAGTATTTT. This encodes CASSLQQYDTQYF. The chain links TRBV5-6 to TRBJ2-3; the D is unclear. The CDR3 is 13 residues long. Trimming took off 4 bases at V and 6 bases at J, with 12 bases between the two ends. Germline V gene data show CDR1 as SGHDT and CDR2 as YYEEEE.

The gene calls are TRBV4-3 and TRBJ2-3; D is unresolved. Trimming removed 5 bases at V and 5 bases at J, with 8 bases between. CDR1 is LGHNA and CDR2 is YSLEER in the germline V gene. The CDR3 covers 12 residues. The CDR3 loop is CASSSLGDTQYF. CDR3 DNA sequence: TGCGCCAGCAGCTCTCTAGGAGATACGCAGTATTTT.

This clone was detected once. V is TRBV30 and J is TRBJ1-2, with TRBD1 identical over 9 bases. Germline V gene sequence: CDR1 GTSNPN, CDR2 SVGIG (reference sequence). V was pared by 7 bases and J by 8 bases, with 5 bases of the junction left unmatched. The length of the CDR3 is 11 residues. The CDR3 coding sequence is TGTGCCTCGTACAGGGGGCGCGGCTACACCTTC. Its protein is CASYRGRGYTF.

J is TRBJ1-6 and V is TRBV6-5, with 8 bases that match TRBD1. The germline gives CDR1 MNHEY, CDR2 SVGAGI. The CDR3 is made up of 16 amino acids. The V gene end was trimmed by 0 bases and the J gene end by 6 bases; junction bases not matched to a gene: 4. This CDR3 reads CASSYSQGAGNSPLHF. For the CDR3, the DNA is TGTGCCAGCAGTTACTCGCAGGGGGCTGGTAATTCACCCCTCCACTTT.

CDR3 region: CVCGSPAIETQYF. CDR3 nucleotides: TGTGTCTGCGGGTCTCCCGCCATCGAGACCCAGTACTTC. The chain employs TRBV7-8 and TRBJ2-5; possible D gene TRBD2, 5 bases. CDR1 is SGHVS and CDR2 is FQNEAQ in the germline V gene. The CDR3 length is 13 residues. The full variable domain, completed using reference TRBV7-8 and TRBJ2-5, is GAGVSQSPRYKVAKRGQDVALRCDPISGHVSLFWYQQALGQGPEFLTYFQNEAQLDKSGLPSDRFFAERPEGSVSTLKIQRTQQEDSAVYLCVCGSPAIETQYFGPGTRLLVL.

The CDR3 here is CASSLGTLRDTGNTIYF. The CDR3 region has the DNA TGTGCCAGCAGTTTAGGCACTCTCCGGGACACTGGAAACACCATATATTTT. The chain combines TRBV28 with TRBJ1-3; possible D gene TRBD1, 6 bases. Germline V CDR1 and CDR2: MDHEN, SYDVKM. This CDR3 is 17 amino acids long. The V end was cut by 2 bases, the J end by 2 bases, with 16 bases between.

This clone occurred a few times. The rearrangement uses TRBV24-1 and TRBJ2-2, with no clear D. Germline CDR1 KGHDR, CDR2 SFDVKD. V gave up 8 bases and J gave up 1 base, with 10 bases separating them. This CDR3 is built from 14 residues. CDR3: CATNRGENTGELFF. For the CDR3, the DNA is TGTGCCACCAATCGAGGAGAGAACACCGGGGAGCTGTTTTTT.

This clone showed up just once. Here the CDR3 reads CASRALNQPQHF. Written as DNA, the CDR3 is TGTGCCAGCCGAGCTCTCAATCAGCCCCAGCATTTT. The V and J genes are TRBV27 and TRBJ1-5; D gene ambiguous. Trimming cost V 8 bases and J 3 bases, with 8 bases left between them. The CDR3 length is 12 residues. CDR1 is MNHEY, CDR2 SMNVEV, per germline (reference sequence).

The CDR3 region is CASNSQSSSYNSPLHF. CDR3 in DNA: TGTGCCAGCAATTCGCAATCTAGCTCCTATAATTCACCCCTCCACTTT. This chain uses TRBV7-2 with TRBJ1-6; D gene uncertain. The CDR3 contains 16 residues. Looked up from germline, CDR1 is SGHTA and CDR2 is FQGNSA. Between the trimmed V and J ends, which lost 7 bases and 0 bases, there was a span of 13 bases.

V and J are TRBV5-1 and TRBJ2-7, with TRBD1 identical over 7 bases. V was pared by 5 bases and J by 0 bases, with 2 bases of the junction left unmatched. The CDR3 runs to 13 residues. The germline V gene encodes CDR1 SGHRS and CDR2 YFSETQ. DNA of the CDR3: TGCGCCAGCAGAAGGGACAGCTCCTACGAGCAGTACTTC. It translates to CASRRDSSYEQYF.

The chain is built from TRBV7-6 and TRBJ2-7; TRBD1 aligns across 12 bases. CDR1 is SGHVS and CDR2 is FNYEAQ in the germline V gene. The CDR3 extends over 19 amino acids. V lost 3 bases to trimming and J lost 2 bases; unmatched junction nucleotides: 14. CDR3 region: CASSLRAGQGALGAYEQYF. The CDR3 DNA is TGTGCCAGCAGCTTGAGGGCGGGACAGGGGGCATTGGGAGCCTACGAGCAGTACTTC.